The T cell receptor beta chain under discussion was sequenced for a study of T cells in Graves' hyperthyroidism and ophthalmopathy. TCR beta CDR3 regions were amplified from RNA transcripts. In the first-round RT-PCR of the TCR CDR3, the HTBI primer set was used. MiXCR, applied by TCRdb to the multiplex PCR reads, yields one record per CDR3 protein. The table shows nearly 600,000 distinct CDR3 sequences, with approximately 15% occurring only once. Patients having uncontrolled infection, another autoimmune disease, pregnancy or lactation were not included. Ten or more counts support this clonotype. Material: blood. The source of this sequence is a woman in her late teens or twenties with Graves' ophthalmopathy.

CDR3 residues: CASSLDTGVPETQYF. The CDR3 nucleotides are TGTGCCAGCAGCCTAGACACTGGGGTTCCGGAGACCCAGTACTTC. This rearrangement joins TRBV9 to TRBJ2-5; D is uncertain. This CDR3 comprises 15 residues. Trimming stripped 4 bases from V and 5 bases from J, with 18 bases between. The germline gives CDR1 SGDLS, CDR2 YYNGEE.